Below are 2 T cell receptor beta chains sequenced from a single sample in a study of OX40 agonist ivuxolimab in advanced cancers. Repertoires were generated with immunoSEQ multiplex PCR, while TCRdb's copy carries only in-frame clones and drops some. The sample shows tens of thousands of clones, more than 85% of them seen only once. The source was CD4+ or CD8+ T cells sorted from blood, collected in a trial of the OX40 agonist ivuxolimab. The origin of the receptors is an adult with an advanced solid tumor such as melanoma, head and neck, liver or kidney cancer.

The chain has TRBV6-1 and TRBJ2-6; D gene unclear. V dropped 2 bases and J dropped 4 bases, with 9 bases sitting between them. Germline lookup yields CDR1 MNHNS and CDR2 SASEGT. CDR3 length: 15 residues. Here the CDR3 DNA reads TGTGCCAGCAGTGAAATGGTGGCCGGGGCCAACGTCCTGACTTTC. This gives the protein CASSEMVAGANVLTF.

CDR3 sequence reads: CASSLDNLNTEAFF. CDR3 coding DNA: TGTGCCAGCAGCTTGGACAACCTGAACACTGAAGCTTTCTTT. The J gene is TRBJ1-1, the V gene TRBV7-2, with a weak D call TRBD1 (5 bases). The germline gives CDR1 SGHTA, CDR2 FQGNSA. The V end was cut by 3 bases, the J end by 0 bases, with 8 bases between. The CDR3 is 14 amino acids.